This T cell receptor (beta chain) came from a study of blood T cell repertoires in COVID-19. Study overall: Samples representing acute and convalescent COVID-19 were sourced from the United States, Italy and Spain.

Per the germline V gene, CDR1 is LGHDT and CDR2 is YNNKEL (reference sequence). V lost 4 bases to trimming and J lost 2 bases, with 9 bases between them. This CDR3 region has 14 residues. Repertoires were generated with immunoSEQ multiplex PCR, while TCRdb's copy carries only in-frame clones and drops some. The data hold some 400,000 clones, with approximately 80% observed a single time. The genes are TRBV3-1 (or the pseudogene TRBV3-2) and TRBJ1-3, with D hard to call. Sequenced input: peripheral blood. The sequence was collected from a human donor with acute or convalescent COVID-19. The donor label of this sample is uncertain. The CDR3 loop is CASSPGRAGNTIYF. CDR3 DNA sequence: TGTGCCAGCAGCCCCGGGAGGGCTGGAAACACCATATATTTT.